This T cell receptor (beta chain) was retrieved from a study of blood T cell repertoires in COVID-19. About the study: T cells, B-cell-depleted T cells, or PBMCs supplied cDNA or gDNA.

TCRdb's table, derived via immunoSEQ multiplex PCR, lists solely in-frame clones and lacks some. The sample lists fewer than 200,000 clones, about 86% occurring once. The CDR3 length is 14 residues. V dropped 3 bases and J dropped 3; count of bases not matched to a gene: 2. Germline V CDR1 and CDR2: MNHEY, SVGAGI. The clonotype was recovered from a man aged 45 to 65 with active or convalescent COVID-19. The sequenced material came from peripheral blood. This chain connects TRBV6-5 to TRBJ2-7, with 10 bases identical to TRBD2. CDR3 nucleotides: TGTGCCAGCAGTTATTCTAGCGGGAGCTACGAGCAGTACTTC. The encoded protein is CASSYSSGSYEQYF.